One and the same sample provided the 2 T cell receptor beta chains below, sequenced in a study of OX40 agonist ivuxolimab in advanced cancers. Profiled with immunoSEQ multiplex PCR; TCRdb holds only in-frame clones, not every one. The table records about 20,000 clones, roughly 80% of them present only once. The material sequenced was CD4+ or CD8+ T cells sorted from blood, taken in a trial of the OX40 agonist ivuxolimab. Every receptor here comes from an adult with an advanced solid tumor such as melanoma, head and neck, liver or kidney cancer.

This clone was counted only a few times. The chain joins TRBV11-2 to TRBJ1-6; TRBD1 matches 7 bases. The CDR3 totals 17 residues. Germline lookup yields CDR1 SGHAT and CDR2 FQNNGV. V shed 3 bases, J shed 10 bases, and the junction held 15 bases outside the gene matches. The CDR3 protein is CASSLFGADRSRSPLHF. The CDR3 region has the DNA TGTGCCAGCAGCTTGTTCGGGGCGGACAGGTCACGATCACCCCTCCACTTT.

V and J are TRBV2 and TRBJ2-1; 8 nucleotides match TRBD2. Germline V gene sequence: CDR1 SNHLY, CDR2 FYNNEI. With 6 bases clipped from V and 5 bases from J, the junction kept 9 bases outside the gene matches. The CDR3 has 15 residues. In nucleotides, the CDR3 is TGTGCCAGCAGAGCTACTAGCGGAGCACACAATGAGCAGTTCTTC. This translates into CASRATSGAHNEQFF. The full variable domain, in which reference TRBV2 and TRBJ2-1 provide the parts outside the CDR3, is EPEVTQTPSHQVTQMGQEVILRCVPISNHLYFYWYRQILGQKVEFLVSFYNNEISEKSEIFDDQFSVERPDGSNFTLKIRSTKLEDSAMYFCASRATSGAHNEQFFGPGTRLTVL.